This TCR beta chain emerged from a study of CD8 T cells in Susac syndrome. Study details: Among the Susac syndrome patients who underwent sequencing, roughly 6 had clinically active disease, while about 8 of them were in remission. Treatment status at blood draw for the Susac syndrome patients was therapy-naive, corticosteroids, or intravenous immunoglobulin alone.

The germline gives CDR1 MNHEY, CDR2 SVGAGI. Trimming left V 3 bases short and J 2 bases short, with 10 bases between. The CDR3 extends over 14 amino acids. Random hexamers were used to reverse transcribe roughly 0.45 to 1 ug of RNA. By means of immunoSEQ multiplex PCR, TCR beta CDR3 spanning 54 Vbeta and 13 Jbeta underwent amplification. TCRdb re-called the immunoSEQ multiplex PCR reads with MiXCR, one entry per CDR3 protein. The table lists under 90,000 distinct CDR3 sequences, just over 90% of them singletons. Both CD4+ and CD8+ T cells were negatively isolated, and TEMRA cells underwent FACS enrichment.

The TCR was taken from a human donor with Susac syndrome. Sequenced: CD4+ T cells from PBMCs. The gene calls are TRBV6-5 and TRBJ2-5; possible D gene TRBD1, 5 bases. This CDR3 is CASSYRAGQETQYF. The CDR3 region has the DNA TGTGCCAGCAGTTATCGGGCAGGGCAAGAGACCCAGTACTTC.